Below are 8 T cell receptor beta chains sequenced from a single sample in a study of cytomegalovirus exposure and HLA in healthy donors. With 60 Vbeta and 13 Jbeta primers, the PCR was carried out. TCRdb's copy holds only in-frame clones and misses some; the assay was immunoSEQ multiplex PCR. In the table there are about 150,000 clones, around 75% of which are singletons. The sequencing input was PBMCs. The receptors derive from a woman in her late teens or twenties in good health and CMV-seronegative.

V and J are TRBV18 and TRBJ1-4, with no clear D. The germline V and J ends were trimmed by 3 bases and 0 bases, with 11 bases remaining between them. Germline V gene sequence: CDR1 KGHSH, CDR2 LQKENI. The CDR3 runs to 16 residues. The CDR3 here is CASSPTGATTNEKLFF. CDR3 bases: TGTGCCAGCTCACCTACGGGTGCAACAACTAATGAAAAACTGTTTTTT.

The chain employs TRBV6-1 and TRBJ2-2; 8 nucleotides agree with TRBD2. J gave up 3 bases and V 2 bases, and 2 bases lay outside the gene matches. This CDR3 has 15 amino acids. Germline assignment: CDR1 MNHNS and CDR2 SASEGT. CDR3 in DNA: TGTGCCAGCAGTGAACGCGGGGGGTACACCGGGGAGCTGTTTTTT. Translation gives CASSERGGYTGELFF.

Note on this clone: Germline is not matched at one junction end, which may reflect a read error. The sample has other DNA sequences that encode this CDR3 too. The chain is built from TRBV6-1 and TRBJ2-7, with TRBD1 identical over 7 bases. There are 17 residues in the CDR3. Looked up from germline, CDR1 is MNHNS and CDR2 is SASEGT. For the CDR3, the DNA is TGTGCCAGCAGTGAAATGGGGGACAGCCAGCCTTCCTACGAACAGTACTTC. Encoded protein: CASSEMGDSQPSYEQYF.

In this sample, this clone turned up a few times. CDR3 region: CASSISRRDTEAFF. The CDR3 nucleotides read TGTGCCAGTAGTATCTCGCGCAGGGACACTGAAGCTTTCTTT. The J gene is TRBJ1-1, the V gene TRBV19, with a tentative D call TRBD1 (5 bases). Germline V gene lookup returns CDR1 LNHDA and CDR2 SQIVND (reference sequence). The ends were cut back, 3 bases at V and 3 bases at J, with 11 bases in the middle. CDR3 size: 14 residues. Variable domain in full (rest from reference TRBV19 and TRBJ1-1): DGGITQSPKYLFRKEGQNVTLSCEQNLNHDAMYWYRQDPGQGLRLIYYSQIVNDFQKGDIAEGYSVSREKKESFPLTVTSAQKNPTAFYLCASSISRRDTEAFFGQGTRLTVV.

The chain uses TRBV29-1 and TRBJ1-1; D not certain. This CDR3 comprises 11 residues. The germline V and J ends were trimmed by 7 bases and 2 bases, with 8 bases remaining between them. Germline-derived CDR1 and CDR2 are SQVTM and ANQGSEA. CDR3 in DNA: TGCAGCGGGCTAGAAAACACTGAAGCTTTCTTT. Amino acid sequence: CSGLENTEAFF.

The V gene is TRBV7-8, the J gene TRBJ2-7, with 7 bases aligning to TRBD2. From germline, CDR1 is SGHVS and CDR2 FQNEAQ. V lost 6 bases, J lost 3 bases, and 2 bases stayed unmatched. The CDR3 is made up of 12 amino acids. The CDR3 reads CASRGDYYEQYF. In DNA, the CDR3 is TGTGCCAGCAGGGGGGACTACTACGAGCAGTACTTC.

The J gene is TRBJ1-3, the V gene TRBV19; TRBD1 is a possible D gene (6 bases). Germline CDR1 LNHDA, CDR2 SQIVND (reference sequence). The CDR3 is made up of 19 amino acids. V was clipped by 2 bases and J by 2 bases, with 22 bases between them. The CDR3 region is CASSITGDRSSLAGNTIYF. CDR3 nucleotide sequence: TGTGCCAGTAGTATAACGGGTGACAGGTCCTCGTTGGCTGGAAACACCATATATTTT. The full variable domain, with the rest looked up from reference TRBV19 and TRBJ1-3, is DGGITQSPKYLFRKEGQNVTLSCEQNLNHDAMYWYRQDPGQGLRLIYYSQIVNDFQKGDIAEGYSVSREKKESFPLTVTSAQKNPTAFYLCASSITGDRSSLAGNTIYFGEGSWLTVV.

This clone was seen more than once but under ten times. This sequence joins TRBV2 and TRBJ1-5; D gene unclear. Per germline, CDR1 SNHLY and CDR2 FYNNEI. The length of the CDR3 is 14 residues. V shed 4 bases and J shed 2 bases, with 9 bases lying between them. The CDR3 here is CASSGPLGNQPQHF. In DNA, the CDR3 is TGTGCCAGCAGTGGGCCCCTAGGCAATCAGCCCCAGCATTTT.